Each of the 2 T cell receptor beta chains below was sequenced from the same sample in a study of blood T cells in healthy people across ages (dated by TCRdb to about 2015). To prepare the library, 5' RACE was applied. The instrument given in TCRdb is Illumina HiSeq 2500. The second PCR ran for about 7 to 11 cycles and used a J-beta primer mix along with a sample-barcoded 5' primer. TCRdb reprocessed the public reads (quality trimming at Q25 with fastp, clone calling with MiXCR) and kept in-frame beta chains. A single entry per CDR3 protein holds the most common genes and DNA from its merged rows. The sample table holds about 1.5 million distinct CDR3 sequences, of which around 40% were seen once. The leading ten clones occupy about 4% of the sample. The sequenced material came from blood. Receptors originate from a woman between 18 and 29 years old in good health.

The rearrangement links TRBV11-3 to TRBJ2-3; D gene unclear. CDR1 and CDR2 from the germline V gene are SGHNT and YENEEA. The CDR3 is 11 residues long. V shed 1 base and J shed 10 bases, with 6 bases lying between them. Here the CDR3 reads CASSLVASQYF. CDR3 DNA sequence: TGTGCCAGCAGCTTAGTTGCGTCGCAGTATTTT.

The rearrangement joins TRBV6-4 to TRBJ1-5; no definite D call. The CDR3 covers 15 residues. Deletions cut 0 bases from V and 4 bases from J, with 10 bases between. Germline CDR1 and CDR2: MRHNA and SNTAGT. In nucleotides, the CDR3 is TGTGCCAGCAGTGACTCGGGTAGGGAGAATCAGCCCCAGCATTTT. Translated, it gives CASSDSGRENQPQHF.